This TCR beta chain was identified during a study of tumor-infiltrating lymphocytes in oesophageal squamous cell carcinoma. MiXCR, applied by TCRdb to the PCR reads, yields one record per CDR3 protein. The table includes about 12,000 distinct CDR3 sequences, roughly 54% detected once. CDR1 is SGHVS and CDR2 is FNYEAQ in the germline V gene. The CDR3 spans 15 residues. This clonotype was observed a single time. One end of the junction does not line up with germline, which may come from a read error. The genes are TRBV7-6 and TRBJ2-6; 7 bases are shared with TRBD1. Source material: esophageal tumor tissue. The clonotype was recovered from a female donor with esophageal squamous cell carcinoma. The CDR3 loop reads CASSPQGAGANVLTF. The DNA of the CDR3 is TGTGCTAGCAGCCCTCAGGGGGCTGGGGCCAACGTCCTGACTTTC.